The rows below give T cell receptor beta chains drawn from one sample of a study of blood T cell repertoires in COVID-19. Generated by immunoSEQ multiplex PCR, the TCRdb table keeps only in-frame clones and is missing some. The sample consists of more than 65,000 clones, roughly three quarters of them appearing once. The sample taken for sequencing was peripheral blood. Every receptor here comes from a human donor in a cohort sampled during active COVID-19. Both conserved end residues are part of each CDR3. A D gene is named only where the DNA matches it firmly. The listing skips clone size in some rows; elsewhere it reads once, few, many or a size class.

>-|TRBJ2-7|-|TRBV19
TGTGCCAGTAGTATCGGGATGAGGGACGAGCAGTACTTC
CASSIGMRDEQYF
>once|TRBJ2-5|TRBD2|TRBV5-4
TGTGCCAGCAGCTTCTTTGCGGGAGGGGGTGAGACCCAGTACTTC
CASSFFAGGGETQYF
>-|TRBJ1-3|TRBD1|TRBV3-1/TRBV3-2
TGTGCCAGCAGCCAAGTCCGACAGGGGGAGCTTGGAAACACCATATATTTT
CASSQVRQGELGNTIYF
>-|TRBJ1-1|-|TRBV5-1
TGCGCCAGCAGCTTGTCACTTTCGAACACTGAAGCTTTCTTT
CASSLSLSNTEAFF
>-|TRBJ1-5|TRBD1|TRBV3-1/TRBV3-2
TGTGCCAGCAGCCCCGGGACAGGTCATCGGCCCCAGCATTTT
CASSPGTGHRPQHF
>once|TRBJ1-4|TRBD1|TRBV19
TGTGCCAGTAGAAACGGGAGACAGGGAAGTATGGAAAAACTGTTTTTT
CASRNGRQGSMEKLFF
>once|TRBJ2-2|TRBD2|TRBV7-9
TGTGCCAGCAGTTCCCCCAGCGGGGGGTTGAACACCGGGGAGCTGTTTTTT
CASSSPSGGLNTGELFF
>-|TRBJ2-1|TRBD2|TRBV2
TGTGCCAGCAGTAAACTAGCGGGGGGTTCTTCCTACAATGAGCAGTTCTTC
CASSKLAGGSSYNEQFF
>-|TRBJ2-2|TRBD2|TRBV19
TGTGCCAGTAGTTCCCGGATCAGCGGGAGGGCCACCGGGGAGCTGTTTTTT
CASSSRISGRATGELFF
>-|TRBJ1-6|-|TRBV25-1
TGTGCCAGCGCTAAGGGGGAGAATTCACCCCTCCACTTT
CASAKGENSPLHF
>-|TRBJ2-7|TRBD1|TRBV2
TGTGCCAGCAGTGATCGGGACAGGTCATCCTACGAGCAGTACTTC
CASSDRDRSSYEQYF
>-|TRBJ1-2|TRBD1|TRBV6-5
TGTGCCAGCAGTTACTCGAAGGACAGGGGTGACTATGGCTACACCTTC
CASSYSKDRGDYGYTF
>-|TRBJ2-5|-|TRBV5-1
TGCGCCAGCAGCCCCACGTTCGAGGTGAGGCAAGAGACCCAGTACTTC
CASSPTFEVRQETQYF
>-|TRBJ2-1|TRBD2|TRBV5-1
TGCGCCAGCAGCCCTCGGACTAGCGGGGTATACAATGAGCAGTTCTTC
CASSPRTSGVYNEQFF
>-|TRBJ1-2|TRBD1|TRBV13
TGTGCCAGCAGCTCGACAGGGTCCTATGGCTACACCTTC
CASSSTGSYGYTF
>many|TRBJ1-5|-|TRBV14
TGTGCCAGCTCGAGGGATAGCAATCAGCCCCAGCATTTT
CASSRDSNQPQHF
>few|TRBJ2-3|TRBD2|TRBV5-1
TGCGCCAGCAGCCCAGGACTAGCGACTGATACGCAGTATTTT
CASSPGLATDTQYF
>-|TRBJ1-2|-|TRBV5-1
TGCGCCAGCAGCTCAGGGGCCCATCAGGCGTATGGCTACACCTTC
CASSSGAHQAYGYTF
>-|TRBJ2-7|TRBD2|TRBV28
TGTGCCAGCAGTTTCTCCGTTGGTGGAGCGGGAGTAGGAGAGCAGTACTTC
CASSFSVGGAGVGEQYF
>-|TRBJ2-4|TRBD1|TRBV6-1
TGTGCCAGCAGTGCGACGACAGGGGGCGCTTCTGGCATTCAGTACTTC
CASSATTGGASGIQYF
>-|TRBJ2-3|TRBD2|TRBV7-9
TGTGCCAGCAGCCTGTGGACTAGCGGGCCGACAGATACGCAGTATTTT
CASSLWTSGPTDTQYF
>-|TRBJ1-3|-|TRBV27
TGTGCCAGCAGTTTATGGGCAGGGAACGTAAACACCATATATTTT
CASSLWAGNVNTIYF
>-|TRBJ2-7|-|TRBV29-1
TGCAGCGTTGGCTCCCGCGGGGGCTCCTCGGACGAGCAGTACTTC
CSVGSRGGSSDEQYF
>-|TRBJ1-1|-|TRBV6-5
TGTGCCAGCACTAAGGCGGGGGAGGAAGCTTTCTTT
CASTKAGEEAFF
>once|TRBJ2-5|-|TRBV24-1
TGTGCCACCAGTTCGTCCGGGGTAAAAGAGACCCAGTACTTC
CATSSSGVKETQYF
>once|TRBJ2-5|TRBD1|TRBV11-2
TGTGCCAGCAGCTCCGCCGGGACAGGGACGGAGACCCAGTACTTC
CASSSAGTGTETQYF
>once|TRBJ2-1|TRBD2|TRBV19
TGTGCCAGTAGTGTAAGCGGGATCTACAATGAGCAGTTCTTC
CASSVSGIYNEQFF
>-|TRBJ2-7|-|TRBV19
TGTGCCAGTAGTCCTGAAAGGGGGGGTATGTACGAGCAGTACTTC
CASSPERGGMYEQYF
>-|TRBJ2-1|-|TRBV5-1
TGCGCCAGCAGCTCAGGCAACACGGCGACCTACAATGAGCAGTTCTTC
CASSSGNTATYNEQFF
>-|TRBJ1-2|-|TRBV10-2
TGCGCCAGCAGTGATACTAGGACCGTTATCTATGGCTACACCTTC
CASSDTRTVIYGYTF
>-|TRBJ1-5|-|TRBV7-9
TGTGCCAGCAGCCCCGGGGGGACTCCCCAGCCCCAGCATTTT
CASSPGGTPQPQHF
>-|TRBJ1-2|TRBD1|TRBV19
TGTGCCAGTAGTATGCTCACCTCCGGGACAGGGAATGATGGCTACACCTTC
CASSMLTSGTGNDGYTF
>-|TRBJ2-3|-|TRBV18
TGTGCCAGCTCACCGGCCCCTGATGGCACAGATACGCAGTATTTT
CASSPAPDGTDTQYF
>few|TRBJ1-4|TRBD1|TRBV28
TGTGCCAGCAGAGGGACAGGGACAAATGAAAAACTGTTTTTT
CASRGTGTNEKLFF
>-|TRBJ2-2|-|TRBV5-1
TGCGCCAGCAGCTATAGTACTTCGAACACCGGGGAGCTGTTTTTT
CASSYSTSNTGELFF
>-|TRBJ1-4|TRBD1|TRBV5-1
TGCGCCAGCAGCCTCGGACAGGAAGAAACTGAAAAACTGTTTTTT
CASSLGQEETEKLFF
>-|TRBJ2-2|TRBD2|TRBV6-5
TGTGCCAGCAGCCCCCGAGCGGGAGCGGACGGGGAGCTGTTTTTT
CASSPRAGADGELFF
>-|TRBJ2-5|-|TRBV11-2
TGTGCCAGCAGCAACGCCGACTTACCGACCCAGTACTTC
CASSNADLPTQYF
>-|TRBJ1-5|TRBD1|TRBV6-5
TGTGCCAGCAGTCCACAGGGGAGCGGTCAGCCCCAGCATTTT
CASSPQGSGQPQHF
>-|TRBJ1-5|TRBD1|TRBV2
TGTGCCAGCAGTGAGGGGACAGGGAGAGCTGAACAGCCCCAGCATTTT
CASSEGTGRAEQPQHF
>-|TRBJ2-6|-|TRBV19
TGTGCCAGTAGTATACCTCAGGGGTCCGGGGCCAACGTCCTGACTTTC
CASSIPQGSGANVLTF
>-|TRBJ2-7|-|TRBV27
TGTGCCAGCAGTCACCGGAGGAGCTCCTACGAGCAGTACTTC
CASSHRRSSYEQYF
>few|TRBJ1-6|-|TRBV6-5
TGTGCCAGCAGTTCACAGAGCTATAATTCACCCCTCCACTTT
CASSSQSYNSPLHF